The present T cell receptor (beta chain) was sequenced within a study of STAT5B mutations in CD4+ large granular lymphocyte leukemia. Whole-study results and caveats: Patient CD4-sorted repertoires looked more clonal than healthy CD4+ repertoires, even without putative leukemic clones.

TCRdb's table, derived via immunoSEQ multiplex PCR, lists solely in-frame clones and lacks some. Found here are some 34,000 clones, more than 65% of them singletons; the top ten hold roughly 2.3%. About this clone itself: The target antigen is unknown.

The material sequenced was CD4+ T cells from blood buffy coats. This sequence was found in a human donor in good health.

CDR3 amino acids: CASSVDPMVAKIDTQYF. The DNA of the CDR3 is TGTGCCAGCAGCGTAGACCCCATGGTGGCCAAGATAGATACGCAGTATTTT. The V call is TRBV9, the J call TRBJ2-3; no reliable D call. The V gene lost 0 bases and the J gene lost 5 bases, with 19 bases spanning the gap. Germline lookup yields CDR1 SGDLS and CDR2 YYNGEE. CDR3 size: 17 residues.